This T cell receptor beta chain was captured by sequencing in a study of T cell responses to AZD1222 COVID-19 vaccine. Whole-study findings and limits: A rise in Spike-specific TCR breadth and depth followed two AZD1222 doses.

With regard to this clone: Antigen: not known.

The data were produced by immunoSEQ multiplex PCR, yet TCRdb's version contains in-frame clones alone and is incomplete. The table lists around 80,000 clones, over 75% of them singletons. CDR3 length: 11 residues. Trimming pared 5 bases from V and 7 bases from J, leaving 12 bases between. Germline V gives CDR1 DFQATT, CDR2 SNEGSKA (reference sequence). The receptor was isolated from an adult in good health. The chain carries TRBV20-1 and TRBJ2-7; D remains ambiguous. The sequencing used peripheral blood, collected on day 0 of AZD1222 vaccination. The CDR3 DNA follows: TGCAGTGCTGACCTATGGGGTGAGCAGTACTTC. Residues: CSADLWGEQYF.